A single sample is the source of the 26 T cell receptor beta chains below, sequenced in a study of cytomegalovirus exposure and HLA in healthy donors. 60 Vbeta and 13 Jbeta primers were used in PCR. Only in-frame clones appear in the TCRdb table, and some are missing; sequencing was by immunoSEQ multiplex PCR. Of around 200,000 clones listed, around 88% are singletons. The sample consisted of PBMCs. The source of these receptors is a woman in her late teens or twenties in good health and CMV-seronegative.

The chain links TRBV7-3 to TRBJ2-5, with 7 positions matching TRBD2. The V segment lost 3 bases and the J segment 1 base; nucleotides outside the gene matches: 8. The CDR3 has 16 residues. Germline values: CDR1 SGHTA, CDR2 FQGTGA. The CDR3, as DNA: TGTGCCAGCAGCTTTGGCGGGAGAGGATCCCAAGAGACCCAGTACTTC. It specifies CASSFGGRGSQETQYF.

The DNA for the CDR3 is TGTGCCAGCAGTTACTCGATAAATCGGGACATTCAGTACTTC. Protein: CASSYSINRDIQYF. The chain recombines TRBV6-5 with TRBJ2-4; no clear D gene. Trimming left V 0 bases short and J 8 bases short, with 11 bases between. The CDR3 length is 14 residues. CDR1 and CDR2 from the germline V gene are MNHEY and SVGAGI.

This chain uses TRBV25-1 with TRBJ2-2, with D possibly matching TRBD2 (6 bases). Per germline, CDR1 MGHDK and CDR2 SYGVNS. The CDR3 length is 16 residues. Trimming cost V 4 bases and J 0 bases, with 12 bases left between them. The CDR3: CASSAVKRANTGELFF. The DNA of the CDR3 is TGTGCCAGCAGTGCAGTAAAGCGGGCGAACACCGGGGAGCTGTTTTTT.

The chain couples TRBV5-1 to TRBJ2-5; a weak D match, TRBD2 (5 bases). Germline V gives CDR1 SGHRS, CDR2 YFSETQ. Trimming took off 3 bases at V and 2 bases at J, with 17 bases between the two ends. The CDR3 is 16 amino acids. The chain's CDR3 is CASSWTGRGRQETQYF. CDR3 in DNA: TGCGCCAGCAGCTGGACTGGTCGAGGGAGACAAGAGACCCAGTACTTC.

J is TRBJ1-1 and V is TRBV15; no firm D call. The CDR3 extends over 14 amino acids. Trimming pared 1 base from V and 3 bases from J, leaving 9 bases between. Germline lookup yields CDR1 LNHNV and CDR2 YYDKDF (reference sequence). The CDR3 DNA sequence: TGTGCCACCAGCAGAGGTGGGGAGGACACTGAAGCTTTCTTT. It is translated as CATSRGGEDTEAFF.

The chain employs TRBV9 and TRBJ2-6, with 8 bases identical to TRBD2. CDR3 length equals 16 residues. The J segment lost 4 bases and the V segment lost 0 bases, leaving 3 bases of the junction unmatched. Germline loops: CDR1 SGDLS, CDR2 YYNGEE. The CDR3 loop is CASSVVGRGGANVLTF. In DNA, the CDR3 is TGTGCCAGCAGCGTAGTCGGGAGGGGCGGGGCCAACGTCCTGACTTTC.

The CDR3 bases are TGTGCCAGCAGCTTAAGGTCTGGGGCGATTAACACCGGGGAGCTGTTTTTT. This gives the protein CASSLRSGAINTGELFF. The genes are TRBV7-7 and TRBJ2-2; a weak D match, TRBD1 (5 bases). This CDR3 has 17 residues. Germline V gives CDR1 SSHAT, CDR2 FNYEAQ (reference sequence). V lost 2 bases, J lost 2 bases, and 15 bases lay in between. Looking up the rest from reference TRBV7-7 and TRBJ2-2 gives the full variable domain: GAGVSQSPRYKVTKRGQDVTLRCDPISSHATLYWYQQALGQGPEFLTYFNYEAQPDKSGLPSDRFSAERPEGSISTLTIQRTEQRDSAMYRCASSLRSGAINTGELFFGEGSRLTVL.

The V gene is TRBV27, the J gene TRBJ2-7; 8 nucleotides match TRBD2. The CDR3 runs to 16 residues. CDR1 and CDR2 from the germline V gene are MNHEY and SMNVEV (reference sequence). Losses at the gene ends were 5 bases for V and 2 bases for J; bases not matched to a gene: 11. CDR3 bases: TGTGCCAGCAGTCCCGGGGGGGGGCGAGGGGCCTACGAGCAGTACTTC. As protein: CASSPGGGRGAYEQYF.

The genes are TRBV7-6 and TRBJ2-7; D uncertain. V dropped 5 bases and J dropped 4 bases, with 9 bases sitting between them. The CDR3 extends over 12 amino acids. CDR1 SGHVS and CDR2 FNYEAQ come from the germline V gene. CDR3 sequence reads: CASSHTAYEQYF. CDR3 sequence (DNA): TGTGCCAGCAGCCATACCGCGTACGAGCAGTACTTC.

The gene calls are TRBV7-8 and TRBJ1-3, with a weak D call TRBD1 (5 bases). V was trimmed by 1 base and J by 3 bases, leaving 13 bases between them. CDR1 and CDR2 (germline): SGHVS, FQNEAQ. The CDR3 contains 16 residues. For the CDR3, the DNA is TGTGCCAGCAGCTTAGAGGCAGGGAACTTTGGAAACACCATATATTTT. This translates into CASSLEAGNFGNTIYF.

Only a few counts were recorded for this clone. The chain combines TRBV9 with TRBJ1-4, with D perhaps matching TRBD1 (5 bases). The CDR3 is made up of 16 amino acids. Looked up from germline, CDR1 is SGDLS and CDR2 is YYNGEE. V dropped 5 bases and J dropped 5 bases, with 19 bases sitting between them. The CDR3 sequence is CASSPSAGQGNEKLFF. In DNA form, the CDR3 reads TGTGCCAGCAGTCCTTCCGCGGGGCAGGGAAATGAAAAACTGTTTTTT.

The chain uses TRBV19 and TRBJ1-2; 8 positions agree with TRBD1. CDR1 is LNHDA and CDR2 is SQIVND in the germline V gene (reference sequence). The junction had 4 bases not matched to a gene; V was cut back by 5 bases and J by 5 bases. This CDR3 is 13 amino acids long. CDR3 sequence (DNA): TGTGCCAGTAGTGCCCGACAGGGGTATGGCTACACCTTC. Its translation is CASSARQGYGYTF.

This chain uses TRBV9 with TRBJ1-1; 7 bases match TRBD1. CDR1 SGDLS and CDR2 YYNGEE come from the germline V gene. J lost 0 bases, V lost 3 bases, and 8 bases had no gene match. CDR3 length: 16 amino acids. The CDR3 sequence is CASSGGTAGMNTEAFF. The CDR3 DNA follows: TGTGCCAGCAGCGGGGGGACAGCAGGAATGAACACTGAAGCTTTCTTT. The variable domain in full, completed from reference TRBV9 and TRBJ1-1, reads DSGVTQTPKHLITATGQRVTLRCSPRSGDLSVYWYQQSLDQGLQFLIQYYNGEERAKGNILERFSAQQFPDLHSELNLSSLELGDSALYFCASSGGTAGMNTEAFFGQGTRLTVV.

The chain links TRBV7-3 to TRBJ2-7, with 7 bases fitting TRBD1. With 4 bases clipped from V and 7 bases from J, the junction kept 7 bases outside the gene matches. The germline V gene encodes CDR1 SGHTA and CDR2 FQGTGA. The CDR3 length is 13 residues. The CDR3 reads CASSSGQPTEQYF. The CDR3 nucleotides read TGTGCCAGCAGCTCGGGACAGCCTACGGAGCAGTACTTC.

The rearrangement uses TRBV28 and TRBJ2-1; a possible D gene is TRBD2 (6 bases). The CDR3 runs 15 residues. The V gene lost 8 bases and the J gene lost 7 bases, with 21 bases spanning the gap. The germline CDR1 and CDR2 sequences are MDHEN and SYDVKM. The CDR3 spells CASSHRGKRVNEQFF. CDR3 coding DNA: TGTGCCAGCTCTCATCGGGGGAAACGGGTAAATGAGCAGTTCTTC.

The chain has TRBV27 and TRBJ2-2, with TRBD2 matching over 7 bases. V shed 0 bases and J 5 bases; nucleotides not matched to a gene: 15. The CDR3 is made up of 19 amino acids. Germline V gene lookup returns CDR1 MNHEY and CDR2 SMNVEV (reference sequence). The CDR3 coding sequence is TGTGCCAGCAGTTTATCGATTTGGCCAGCGGGAAGCTTAACCGGGGAGCTGTTTTTT. Translating gives CASSLSIWPAGSLTGELFF.

This clone was recorded a few times. One junction end does not reproduce the germline sequence, and a read error may be involved. This chain links TRBV4-1 with TRBJ2-5; D is unresolved. Germline V gene lookup returns CDR1 MGHRA and CDR2 YSYEKL. This CDR3 contains 13 residues. The CDR3 coding sequence is TGCGCCAGCAGTCTAGGAGACCACGAGACCCAGTACTTC. Translation: CASSLGDHETQYF.

The genes are TRBV5-4 and TRBJ2-3; 10 bases map to TRBD2. The CDR3 length is 14 residues. Germline V gene data show CDR1 as SGHNT and CDR2 as YYREEE (reference sequence). V lost 3 bases to trimming and J lost 6 bases; unmatched junction nucleotides: 4. The CDR3 reads CASSSLAGDDTQYF. The CDR3 DNA follows: TGTGCCAGCAGCTCGCTAGCGGGGGACGATACGCAGTATTTT.

This CDR3 is CASSDSTSGRSEQFF. CDR3 sequence (DNA): TGTGCCAGCAGTGACTCGACTAGCGGGAGAAGTGAGCAGTTCTTC. The rearrangement joins TRBV6-4 to TRBJ2-1; TRBD2 aligns across 12 bases. Germline V gene lookup returns CDR1 MRHNA and CDR2 SNTAGT. The CDR3 runs to 15 residues. V was pared by 0 bases and J by 9 bases, with 3 bases of the junction left unmatched.

This chain connects TRBV14 to TRBJ2-1; maybe TRBD2 (6 bases). CDR1 is SGHDN, CDR2 FVKESK, per germline. V lost 5 bases to trimming and J lost 0 bases, with 11 bases between them. This CDR3 is 15 amino acids long. CDR3 sequence (DNA): TGTGCCAGCAGCGCGGGACGCATCTCCTACAATGAGCAGTTCTTC. Translating gives CASSAGRISYNEQFF. Drawing the rest from reference TRBV14 and TRBJ2-1, the complete variable domain is EAGVTQFPSHSVIEKGQTVTLRCDPISGHDNLYWYRRVMGKEIKFLLHFVKESKQDESGMPNNRFLAERTGGTYSTLKVQPAELEDSGVYFCASSAGRISYNEQFFGPGTRLTVL.

This chain connects TRBV2 to TRBJ1-4; TRBD1 aligns across 11 bases. The CDR3 has 15 amino acids. Per the germline V gene, CDR1 is SNHLY and CDR2 is FYNNEI. V lost 11 bases and J lost 7; bases outside the gene matches: 12. CDR3 coding DNA: TGTGCCGGGGGACAGGGGGATCGGAGGTGTGAAAAACTGTTTTTT. Its translation is CAGGQGDRRCEKLFF.

The chain joins TRBV28 to TRBJ2-7; the match to TRBD1 covers 8 bases. The J segment lost 6 bases and the V segment lost 5 bases, leaving 3 bases of the junction unmatched. The CDR3 is 12 amino acids. Per the germline V gene, CDR1 is MDHEN and CDR2 is SYDVKM. As DNA, the CDR3 is TGTGCCAGCAGTGACAGGGGTCGCGAGCAGTACTTC. It translates to CASSDRGREQYF.

This clone has a single count. V gene TRBV5-1 combines with J gene TRBJ2-1; 7 bases fit TRBD1. The V segment lost 4 bases and the J segment 2 bases; nucleotides outside the gene matches: 6. Germline CDR1 is SGHRS and CDR2 is YFSETQ. The CDR3 runs 15 residues. As DNA, the CDR3 is TGCGCCAGCAGCACAACAGGGGAGCCCTACAATGAGCAGTTCTTC. Its translation: CASSTTGEPYNEQFF.

V gene TRBV5-6 combines with J gene TRBJ2-7, with D perhaps matching TRBD1 (6 bases). Trimming shortened V by 2 bases and J by 5 bases, and 11 bases separated the two germline ends. Germline CDR1 is SGHDT and CDR2 is YYEEEE. The CDR3 loop spans 13 amino acids. This CDR3 reads CASSFGQGNEQYF. The CDR3 region has the DNA TGTGCCAGCAGCTTTGGGCAGGGGAACGAGCAGTACTTC.

V usage is TRBV18 and J usage is TRBJ2-3; 7 bases line up with TRBD2. CDR3 length equals 15 residues. The germline gives CDR1 KGHSH, CDR2 LQKENI. Trimming at V came to 6 bases and at J to 1 base, leaving 7 bases not matched to a gene. The CDR3 region has the DNA TGTGCCAGCTCCCCGGGGACTATTGGCACAGATACGCAGTATTTT. Translation gives CASSPGTIGTDTQYF.

The J gene is TRBJ2-2, the V gene TRBV7-2; TRBD2 agrees at 7 bases. V shed 5 bases, J shed 0 bases, and the junction held 3 bases outside the gene matches. The germline CDR1 and CDR2 sequences are SGHTA and FQGNSA. CDR3 size: 15 residues. The chain's CDR3 is CASSPSGTNTGELFF. In DNA, the CDR3 is TGTGCCAGCAGCCCAAGCGGGACGAACACCGGGGAGCTGTTTTTT.